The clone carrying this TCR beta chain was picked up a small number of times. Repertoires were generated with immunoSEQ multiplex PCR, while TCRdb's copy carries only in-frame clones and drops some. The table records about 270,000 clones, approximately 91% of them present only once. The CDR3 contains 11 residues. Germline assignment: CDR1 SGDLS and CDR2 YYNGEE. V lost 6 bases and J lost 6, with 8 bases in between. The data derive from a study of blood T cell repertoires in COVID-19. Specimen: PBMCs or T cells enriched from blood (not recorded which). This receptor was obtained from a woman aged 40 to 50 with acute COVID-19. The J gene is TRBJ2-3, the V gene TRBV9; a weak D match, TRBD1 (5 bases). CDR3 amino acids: CASNSGDTQYF. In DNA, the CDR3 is TGTGCCAGCAACTCAGGGGATACGCAGTATTTT. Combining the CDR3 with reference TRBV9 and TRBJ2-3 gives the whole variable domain DSGVTQTPKHLITATGQRVTLRCSPRSGDLSVYWYQQSLDQGLQFLIQYYNGEERAKGNILERFSAQQFPDLHSELNLSSLELGDSALYFCASNSGDTQYFGPGTRLTVL.